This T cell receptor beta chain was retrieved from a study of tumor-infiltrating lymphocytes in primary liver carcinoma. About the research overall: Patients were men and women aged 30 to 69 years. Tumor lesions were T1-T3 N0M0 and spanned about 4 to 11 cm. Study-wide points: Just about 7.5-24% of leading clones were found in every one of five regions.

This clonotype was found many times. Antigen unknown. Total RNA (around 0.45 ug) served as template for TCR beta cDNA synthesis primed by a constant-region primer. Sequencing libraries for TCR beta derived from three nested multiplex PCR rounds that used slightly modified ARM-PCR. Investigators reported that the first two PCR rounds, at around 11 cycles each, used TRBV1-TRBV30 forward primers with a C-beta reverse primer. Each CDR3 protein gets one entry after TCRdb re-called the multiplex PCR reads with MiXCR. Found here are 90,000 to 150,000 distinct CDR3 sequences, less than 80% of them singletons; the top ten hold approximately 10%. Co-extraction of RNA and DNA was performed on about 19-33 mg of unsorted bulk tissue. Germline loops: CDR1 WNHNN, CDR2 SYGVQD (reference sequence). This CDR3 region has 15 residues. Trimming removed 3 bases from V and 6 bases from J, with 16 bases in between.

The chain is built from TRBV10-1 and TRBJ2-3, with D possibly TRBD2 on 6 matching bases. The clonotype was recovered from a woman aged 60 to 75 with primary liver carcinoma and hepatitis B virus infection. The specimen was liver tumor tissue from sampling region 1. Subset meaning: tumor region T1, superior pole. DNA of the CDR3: TGCGCCAGCAGTGAAAATGTGGCGGGAAGGGATACGCAGTATTTT. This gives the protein CASSENVAGRDTQYF.